Listed below are T cell receptor beta chains from one sample, sequenced in a study of blood T cell repertoires in COVID-19. TCRdb's copy holds only in-frame clones and misses some; the assay was immunoSEQ multiplex PCR. The table includes about 200,000 clones, approximately 78% detected once. Sequencing was done on a sample of peripheral blood. These receptor sequences come from a woman aged 70 to 79 with COVID-19, enrolled during active disease. Both conserved end residues are part of each CDR3. The D gene is left open where the match is weak. Clone size is given for some rows only: seen once, a few or many times, or a class if the clone is expanded.

clone size: .
V gene: TRBV6-5
D gene: .
J gene: TRBJ2-3
CDR3 protein: CASEDGSGTDTQYF
CDR3 DNA: TGTGCCAGCGAAGACGGGAGCGGTACAGATACGCAGTATTTT

clone size: once
V gene: TRBV11-2
D gene: .
J gene: TRBJ2-5
CDR3 protein: CASSLFASYQETQYF
CDR3 DNA: TGTGCCAGCAGCTTGTTCGCTAGCTACCAAGAGACCCAGTACTTC

clone size: .
V gene: TRBV5-1
D gene: TRBD1
J gene: TRBJ1-2
CDR3 protein: CASSQGQGLEGYTF
CDR3 DNA: TGCGCCAGCAGCCAAGGACAGGGATTGGAGGGCTACACCTTC

clone size: many
V gene: TRBV7-9
D gene: TRBD1
J gene: TRBJ2-3
CDR3 protein: CASSIQWGQGADTQYF
CDR3 DNA: TGTGCCAGCAGCATTCAATGGGGACAGGGGGCTGATACGCAGTATTTT

clone size: .
V gene: TRBV2
D gene: TRBD1
J gene: TRBJ1-4
CDR3 protein: CASSAGQVVEKLFF
CDR3 DNA: TGTGCCAGCAGCGCAGGACAGGTGGTTGAAAAACTGTTTTTT

clone size: many
V gene: TRBV7-2
D gene: TRBD1
J gene: TRBJ1-1
CDR3 protein: CASSPVRTGRAFF
CDR3 DNA: TGTGCCAGCAGCCCCGTGCGGACAGGGAGAGCTTTCTTT

clone size: .
V gene: TRBV9
D gene: .
J gene: TRBJ1-1
CDR3 protein: CASSVATEMNTEAFF
CDR3 DNA: TGTGCCAGCAGCGTAGCTACTGAAATGAACACTGAAGCTTTCTTT

clone size: .
V gene: TRBV18
D gene: .
J gene: TRBJ1-5
CDR3 protein: CASSPWGENQPQHF
CDR3 DNA: TGTGCCAGCTCACCCTGGGGAGAGAATCAGCCCCAGCATTTT

clone size: .
V gene: TRBV9
D gene: .
J gene: TRBJ1-6
CDR3 protein: CASSSTSLPLYNSPLHF
CDR3 DNA: TGTGCCAGCAGCTCAACATCTTTACCCCTCTATAATTCACCCCTCCACTTT

clone size: .
V gene: TRBV2
D gene: .
J gene: TRBJ1-6
CDR3 protein: CASSDRGAFNSPLHF
CDR3 DNA: TGTGCCAGCAGCGATCGGGGGGCATTCAATTCACCCCTCCACTTT

clone size: many
V gene: TRBV28
D gene: .
J gene: TRBJ1-2
CDR3 protein: CASSFPPYYGYTF
CDR3 DNA: TGTGCCAGCAGTTTCCCCCCTTACTATGGCTACACCTTC

clone size: .
V gene: TRBV4-3
D gene: .
J gene: TRBJ1-6
CDR3 protein: CASSQDRTGTPLHF
CDR3 DNA: TGCGCCAGCAGCCAAGACCGGACGGGGACACCCCTCCACTTT

clone size: once
V gene: TRBV27
D gene: .
J gene: TRBJ2-7
CDR3 protein: CASSSSYEQYF
CDR3 DNA: TGTGCCAGCTCCAGCTCCTACGAGCAGTACTTC